This T cell receptor (beta chain) was sequenced for a study of response to subunit inactivated influenza vaccine. General observations from the study: The authors suggested that few new T cells are recruited per seasonal influenza vaccination.

TCRdb recomputed calls from the RT-PCR reads with MiXCR, one row per CDR3 protein. The table records about 500,000 distinct CDR3 sequences, approximately 17% of them present only once. This clonotype was seen only a few times. Its antigen is as yet unknown. Germline V gene sequence: CDR1 SGHAT, CDR2 FQNNGV. This CDR3 comprises 13 residues. V gave up 5 bases and J gave up 1 base, with 8 bases separating them. The rearrangement links TRBV11-2 to TRBJ2-5; D is undetermined. This TCR was recovered from a man aged 50-75 years who received an inactivated influenza vaccine. The sequencing used CD4+ T cells sorted from PBMCs, collected about 24 months after vaccination. The CDR3 region is CASSLSTQETQYF. The CDR3, as DNA: TGTGCCAGCAGCCTATCGACCCAAGAGACCCAGTACTTC.